The T cell receptor beta chain under discussion was sequenced for a study of cytomegalovirus exposure and HLA in healthy donors. Regarding the study as a whole: There were some public TCRs occurring in many donors, but most TCR sequences were rare. It was confirmed in vitro that a few of the CMV-associated chains were specific for CMV antigens. Later genetic work tied a missense DCLRE1C variant to beta-chain V and J trimming.

Use of 60 Vbeta and 13 Jbeta primers characterized the PCR. Some clones are missing from TCRdb's copy, which holds only in-frame ones; the method was immunoSEQ multiplex PCR. Of about 120,000 clones listed, around 62% are singletons. With regard to this clone: The antigen remains unidentified.

After removal of 8 bases from V and 0 bases from J, the junction contained 7 bases not matched to a gene. Germline V lookup: CDR1 SEHNR, CDR2 FQNEAQ (reference sequence). CDR3 size: 15 residues. The genes are TRBV7-9 and TRBJ1-3; 7 bases are shared with TRBD1. Material: PBMCs. This receptor was obtained from a woman aged 40-49 years in good health and CMV-seropositive. The CDR3 loop is CASGGQAASGNTIYF. The CDR3 DNA sequence: TGTGCCAGCGGAGGACAGGCGGCCTCTGGAAACACCATATATTTT.